Included here is one T cell receptor beta chain sequence, with context. This sample is part of a study of preoperative IRX-2 immunotherapy in early breast cancer. Stated treatment: preoperative locoregional IRX-2 cytokine immunotherapy. Samples came from a phase Ib trial of preoperative locoregional IRX-2 cytokine immunotherapy. Germline V gene data show CDR1 as MNHEY and CDR2 as SMNVEV (reference sequence). The CDR3 sequence is 14 residues long. V was pared by 2 bases and J by 2 bases, with 8 bases between. Some clones are missing from TCRdb's copy, which holds only in-frame ones; the method was immunoSEQ multiplex PCR. The sample lists some 22,000 clones; 85% to 95% were seen once.

The sample consisted of tumor tissue, taken after IRX-2 immunotherapy. This clonotype was obtained from a human donor with breast cancer. The chain recombines TRBV27 with TRBJ2-3, with D tentatively TRBD2 (5 bases). The CDR3 nucleotides are TGTGCCAGCAGTTTACTAGCACACACAGATACGCAGTATTTT. Its translation: CASSLLAHTDTQYF.